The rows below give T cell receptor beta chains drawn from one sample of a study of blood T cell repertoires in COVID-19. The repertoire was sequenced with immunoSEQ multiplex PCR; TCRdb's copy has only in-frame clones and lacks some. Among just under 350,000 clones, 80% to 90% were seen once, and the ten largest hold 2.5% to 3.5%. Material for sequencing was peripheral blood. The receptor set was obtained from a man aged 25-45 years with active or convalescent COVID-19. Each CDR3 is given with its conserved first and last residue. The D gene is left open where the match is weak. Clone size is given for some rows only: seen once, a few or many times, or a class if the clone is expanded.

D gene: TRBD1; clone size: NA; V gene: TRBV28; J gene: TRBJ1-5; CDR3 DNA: TGTGCCAGCAGTCTCCGGGACAGAACTAATTATAGCAATCAGCCCCAGCATTTT; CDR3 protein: CASSLRDRTNYSNQPQHF
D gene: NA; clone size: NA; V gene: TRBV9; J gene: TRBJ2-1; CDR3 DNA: TGTGCCAGAAACCATCTACATGAGCAGTTCTTC; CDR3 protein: CARNHLHEQFF
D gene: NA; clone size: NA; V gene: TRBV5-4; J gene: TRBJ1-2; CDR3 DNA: TGTGCCAGCACCAACCTAGGGGGAACTGCCTATGGCTACACCTTC; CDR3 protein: CASTNLGGTAYGYTF
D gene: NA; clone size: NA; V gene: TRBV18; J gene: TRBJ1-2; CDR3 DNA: TGTGCCAGCTCGGGCAGTAACTATGGCTACACCTTC; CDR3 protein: CASSGSNYGYTF
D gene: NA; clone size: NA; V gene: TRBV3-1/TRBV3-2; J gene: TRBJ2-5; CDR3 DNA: TGTGCCAGCAGCCAAGACCCGGCGGCGTACCAAGAGACCCAGTACTTC; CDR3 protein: CASSQDPAAYQETQYF
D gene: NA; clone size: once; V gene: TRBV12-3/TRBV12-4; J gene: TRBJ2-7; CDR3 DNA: TGTGCCAGCAGTTTATTCGAGGGCCACGAGCAGTACTTC; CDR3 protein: CASSLFEGHEQYF
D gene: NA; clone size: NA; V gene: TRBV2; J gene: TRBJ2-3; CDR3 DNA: TGTGCCAGCAGTGAATCTAGAACAGATACGCAGTATTTT; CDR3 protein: CASSESRTDTQYF
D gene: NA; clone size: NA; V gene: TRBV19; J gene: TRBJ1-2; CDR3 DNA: TGTGCCAGTAGTATAGGTACGGTCTATGGCTACACCTTC; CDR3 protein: CASSIGTVYGYTF
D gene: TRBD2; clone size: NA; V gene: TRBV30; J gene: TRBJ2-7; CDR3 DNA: TGTGCCTGGAGGGGGACTAGCGGCTCCTACGAGCAGTACTTC; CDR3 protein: CAWRGTSGSYEQYF
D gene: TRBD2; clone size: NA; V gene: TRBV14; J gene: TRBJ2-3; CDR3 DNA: TGTGCCAGCAGCCCCAGACTAGCTGATACGCAGTATTTT; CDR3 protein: CASSPRLADTQYF
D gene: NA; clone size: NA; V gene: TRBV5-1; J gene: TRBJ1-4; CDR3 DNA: TGCGCCAGCAGCTTGTATGGGCAGGGGGAAAAACTGTTTTTT; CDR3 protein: CASSLYGQGEKLFF
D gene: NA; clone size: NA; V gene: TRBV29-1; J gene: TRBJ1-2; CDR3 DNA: TGCAGCGTAGGTTGGGGCCTCCCCCTCTATGGCTACACCTTC; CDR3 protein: CSVGWGLPLYGYTF
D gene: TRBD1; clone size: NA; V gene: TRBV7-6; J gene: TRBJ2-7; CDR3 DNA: TGTGCCAGCAGCTCCCCCCCCGCGGGACAGGGGTCCTACGAGCAGTACTTC; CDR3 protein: CASSSPPAGQGSYEQYF
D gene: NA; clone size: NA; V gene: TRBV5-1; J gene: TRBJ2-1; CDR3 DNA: TGCGCCAGCAGACCTCAGGCGCAGAGCTCCTACAATGAGCAGTTCTTC; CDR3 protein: CASRPQAQSSYNEQFF
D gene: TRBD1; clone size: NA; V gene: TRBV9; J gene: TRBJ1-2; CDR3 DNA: TGTGCCAGCAGCCCCGGACAGGGGTTCTATGGCTACACCTTC; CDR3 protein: CASSPGQGFYGYTF
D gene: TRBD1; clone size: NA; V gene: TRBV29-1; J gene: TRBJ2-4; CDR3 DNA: TGCAGCGTCGAAACAGGGGCGCAAAACATTCAGTACTTC; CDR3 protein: CSVETGAQNIQYF
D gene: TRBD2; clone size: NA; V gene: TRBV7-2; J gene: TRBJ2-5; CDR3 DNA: TGTGCCAGCAGCTTAACGGGGGGGGTAGAGACCCAGTACTTC; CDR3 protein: CASSLTGGVETQYF
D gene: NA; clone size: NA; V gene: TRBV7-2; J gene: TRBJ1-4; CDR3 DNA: TGTGCCAGCAGCTTGACAGTTTTCAATGAAAAACTGTTTTTT; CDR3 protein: CASSLTVFNEKLFF
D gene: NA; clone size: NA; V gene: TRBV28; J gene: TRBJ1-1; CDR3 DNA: TGTGCCAGCAGATCCAGGGATACTGAAGCTTTCTTT; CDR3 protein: CASRSRDTEAFF
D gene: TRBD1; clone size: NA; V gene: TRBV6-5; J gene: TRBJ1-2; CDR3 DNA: TGTGCCAGCAGACCGGACAGGGGGGCCTATGGCTACACCTTC; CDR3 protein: CASRPDRGAYGYTF
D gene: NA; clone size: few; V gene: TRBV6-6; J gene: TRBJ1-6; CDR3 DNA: TGTGCCAGCGCCGGGGGGGGACGTTATTCACCCCTCCACTTT; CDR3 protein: CASAGGGRYSPLHF
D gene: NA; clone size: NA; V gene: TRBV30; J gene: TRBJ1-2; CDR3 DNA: TGTGCCTGGAGCTTGGACAGCCATGGCTACACCTTC; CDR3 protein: CAWSLDSHGYTF
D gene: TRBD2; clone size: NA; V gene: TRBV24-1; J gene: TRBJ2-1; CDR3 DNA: TGTGCCACCAGTGATTTTCCTCTAGCGGGAGCGGACAATGAGCAGTTCTTC; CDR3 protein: CATSDFPLAGADNEQFF
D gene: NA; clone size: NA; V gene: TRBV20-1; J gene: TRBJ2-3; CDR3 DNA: TGCAGTGCTAGTCATTTAGATACGCAGTATTTT; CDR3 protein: CSASHLDTQYF
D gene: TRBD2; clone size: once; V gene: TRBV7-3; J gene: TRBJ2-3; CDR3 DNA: TGTGCCAGCAGCTTCATGGCGGGAGAGACAGATACGCAGTATTTT; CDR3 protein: CASSFMAGETDTQYF
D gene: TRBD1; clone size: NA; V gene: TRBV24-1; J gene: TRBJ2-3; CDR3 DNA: TGTGCCACCAGCCCTCGGACAGGGTGGGCAGATACGCAGTATTTT; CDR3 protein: CATSPRTGWADTQYF
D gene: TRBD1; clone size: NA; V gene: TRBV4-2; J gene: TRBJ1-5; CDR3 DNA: TGTGCCAGCAGCCAGTCCGGGACAGGGAATCAGCCCCAGCATTTT; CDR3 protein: CASSQSGTGNQPQHF
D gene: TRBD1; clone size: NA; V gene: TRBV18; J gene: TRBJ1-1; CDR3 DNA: TGTGCCAGCTCCCTTCAGGGGGACGCTAACTCTGAAGCTTTCTTT; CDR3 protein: CASSLQGDANSEAFF
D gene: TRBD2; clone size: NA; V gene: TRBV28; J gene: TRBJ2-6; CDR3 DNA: TGTGCCAGCAGCCCTGGACTAGCCCTCCGCTCTGGGGCCAACGTCCTGACTTTC; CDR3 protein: CASSPGLALRSGANVLTF
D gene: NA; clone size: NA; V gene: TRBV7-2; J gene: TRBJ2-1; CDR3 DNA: TGTGCCAGCAGCTTAGGGTTGCGGGGCGCGGGGCAGTTCTTC; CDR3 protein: CASSLGLRGAGQFF
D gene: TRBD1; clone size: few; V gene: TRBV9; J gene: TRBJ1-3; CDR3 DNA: TGTGCCAGCAGCGCCGGACAGGGATTCTCTGGAAACACCATATATTTT; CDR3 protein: CASSAGQGFSGNTIYF
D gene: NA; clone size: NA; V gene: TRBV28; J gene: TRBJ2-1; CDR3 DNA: TGTGCCAGCAGTCCACATGGACTAGGACAGTTCAATGAGCAGTTCTTC; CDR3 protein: CASSPHGLGQFNEQFF
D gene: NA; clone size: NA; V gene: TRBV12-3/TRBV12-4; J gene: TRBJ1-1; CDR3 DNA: TGTGCCAGCAGTTTATCTGAGGACACTGAAGCTTTCTTT; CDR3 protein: CASSLSEDTEAFF
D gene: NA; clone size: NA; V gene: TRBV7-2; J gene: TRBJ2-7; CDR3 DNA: TGTGCCAGCAGCCCAAGGGGAGGCCCATACTCCTACGAGCAGTACTTC; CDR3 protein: CASSPRGGPYSYEQYF
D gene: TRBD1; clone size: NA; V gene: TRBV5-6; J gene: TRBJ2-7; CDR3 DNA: TGTGCCAGCAGCTTGGATACCGGGACAGGGGTCTACGAGCAGTACTTC; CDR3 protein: CASSLDTGTGVYEQYF
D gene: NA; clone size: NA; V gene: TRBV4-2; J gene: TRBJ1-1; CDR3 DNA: TGTGCCAGCAGCCAAGGAAGAGTCAGGGGTGAAGCTTTCTTT; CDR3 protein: CASSQGRVRGEAFF
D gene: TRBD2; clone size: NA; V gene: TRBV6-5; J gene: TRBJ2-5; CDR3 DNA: TGTGCCAGCAGTCAACTTGGACTAGCGGGGAAGACCCAGTACTTC; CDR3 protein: CASSQLGLAGKTQYF
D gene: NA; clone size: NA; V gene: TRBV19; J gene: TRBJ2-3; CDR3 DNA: TGTGCCAGTAAAGGAGGCGCGGCGGACCTGAGTAGAGATACGCAGTATTTT; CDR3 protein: CASKGGAADLSRDTQYF
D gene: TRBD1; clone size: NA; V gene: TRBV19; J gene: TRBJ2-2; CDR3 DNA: TGTGCCAGTATCGTGCCCGGGACAGTTGAAACCGGGGAGCTGTTTTTT; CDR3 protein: CASIVPGTVETGELFF
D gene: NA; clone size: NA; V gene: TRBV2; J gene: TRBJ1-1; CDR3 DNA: TGTGCCAGCAGGGGCAGTATGAACACTGAAGCTTTCTTT; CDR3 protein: CASRGSMNTEAFF
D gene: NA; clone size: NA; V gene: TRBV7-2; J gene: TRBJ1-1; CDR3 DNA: TGTGCCAGCAGCCGGAGCCCGGGGGGGCACACTGAAGCTTTCTTT; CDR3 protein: CASSRSPGGHTEAFF
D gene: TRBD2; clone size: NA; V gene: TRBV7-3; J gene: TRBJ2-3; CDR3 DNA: TGTGCCAGCAGCTTAGGGTCGGGACTAGGCCCAGATACGCAGTATTTT; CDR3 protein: CASSLGSGLGPDTQYF
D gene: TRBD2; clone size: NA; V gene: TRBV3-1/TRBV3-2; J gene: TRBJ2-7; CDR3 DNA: TGTGCCAGCAGCCAAGATAGTGCAATTCTAGCGGGAGGACACTACGAGCAGTACTTC; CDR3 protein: CASSQDSAILAGGHYEQYF
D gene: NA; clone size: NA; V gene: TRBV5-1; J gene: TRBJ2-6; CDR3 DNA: TGCGCCAGCAGCGTAATGAGGGGGTCTGGGGCCAACGTCCTGACTTTC; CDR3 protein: CASSVMRGSGANVLTF
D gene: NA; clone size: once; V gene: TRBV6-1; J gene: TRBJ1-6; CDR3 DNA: TGTGCCAGCAGTGAAGGTGTCAGGGTGACCTATAATTCACCCCTCCACTTT; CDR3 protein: CASSEGVRVTYNSPLHF
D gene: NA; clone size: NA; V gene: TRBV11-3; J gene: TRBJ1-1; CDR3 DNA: TGTGCCAGCAGCCGCCGAGGACAGCGAAACCTCAACACTGAAGCTTTCTTT; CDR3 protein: CASSRRGQRNLNTEAFF
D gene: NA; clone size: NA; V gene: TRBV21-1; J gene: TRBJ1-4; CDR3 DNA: TGTGCCAGCAAGCAGAGAGACGGAGTCTTTGAAAAACTGTTTTTT; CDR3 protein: CASKQRDGVFEKLFF
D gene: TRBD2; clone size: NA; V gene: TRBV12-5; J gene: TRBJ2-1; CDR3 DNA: TGTGCTAGTGGCCTGACTAGCGTATCTAATGAGCAGTTCTTC; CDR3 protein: CASGLTSVSNEQFF
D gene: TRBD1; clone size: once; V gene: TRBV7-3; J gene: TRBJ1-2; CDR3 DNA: TGTGCCAGCAGTAAGGAGGGGGCCCCGTACTATGGCTACACCTTC; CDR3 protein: CASSKEGAPYYGYTF
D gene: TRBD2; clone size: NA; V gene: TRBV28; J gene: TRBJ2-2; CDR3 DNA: TGTGCCAGCACCCTCCTCGGGACTAGCGGACACACCGGGGAGCTGTTTTTT; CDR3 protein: CASTLLGTSGHTGELFF